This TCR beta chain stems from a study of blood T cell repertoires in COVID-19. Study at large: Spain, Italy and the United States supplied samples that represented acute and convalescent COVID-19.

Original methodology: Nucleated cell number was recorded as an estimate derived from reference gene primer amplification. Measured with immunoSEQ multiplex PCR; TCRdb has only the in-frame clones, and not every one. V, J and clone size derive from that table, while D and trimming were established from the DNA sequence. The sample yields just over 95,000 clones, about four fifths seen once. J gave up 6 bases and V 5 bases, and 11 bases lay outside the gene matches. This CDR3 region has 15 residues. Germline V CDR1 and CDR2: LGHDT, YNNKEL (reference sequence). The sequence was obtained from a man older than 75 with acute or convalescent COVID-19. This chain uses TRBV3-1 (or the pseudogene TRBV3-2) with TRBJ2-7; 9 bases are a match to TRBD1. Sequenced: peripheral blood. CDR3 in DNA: TGTGCCAGCAGCGCCCGGGACAGGGAATACGGCGAGCAGTACTTC. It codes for CASSARDREYGEQYF.